The present T cell receptor (beta chain) was sequenced within a study of blood T cells in healthy people across ages. PCR was performed a second time for about 6 to 12 cycles using a sample-barcoded 5' primer and a J-beta primer mix. TCRdb called the 5' RACE reads again in MiXCR, with one record for every CDR3 protein. The table shows about 930,000 distinct CDR3 sequences, with about 29% occurring only once. V lost 3 bases and J lost 0, with 11 bases in between. Germline V gene lookup returns CDR1 SEHNR and CDR2 FQNEAQ (reference sequence). The CDR3 length is 15 residues. Peripheral blood was drawn, about 10 milliliters per donor. This sample was also put to use in a study of T cells of mothers and their children. That work states: Over five children, together with their three healthy Caucasian mothers, made up the donors. Reads obtained per mother exceeded 8.5 million TCR beta CDR3 reads, with approximately 3 million obtained per child. Similar thymic selection effects on TCR recombination output appear in pairs, both related and unrelated.

This sequence was found in a woman in her forties in good health. The chain recombines TRBV7-9 with TRBJ2-5; D gene uncertain. The sequenced sample was blood. The CDR3 DNA reads as TGTGCCAGCAGCTTGTACCCCTCGTACCAAGAGACCCAGTACTTC. This codes for CASSLYPSYQETQYF. The whole variable domain, filled in from reference TRBV7-9 and TRBJ2-5, reads DTGVSQNPRHKITKRGQNVTFRCDPISEHNRLYWYRQTLGQGPEFLTYFQNEAQLEKSRLLSDRFSAERPKGSFSTLEIQRTEQGDSAMYLCASSLYPSYQETQYFGPGTRLLVL.